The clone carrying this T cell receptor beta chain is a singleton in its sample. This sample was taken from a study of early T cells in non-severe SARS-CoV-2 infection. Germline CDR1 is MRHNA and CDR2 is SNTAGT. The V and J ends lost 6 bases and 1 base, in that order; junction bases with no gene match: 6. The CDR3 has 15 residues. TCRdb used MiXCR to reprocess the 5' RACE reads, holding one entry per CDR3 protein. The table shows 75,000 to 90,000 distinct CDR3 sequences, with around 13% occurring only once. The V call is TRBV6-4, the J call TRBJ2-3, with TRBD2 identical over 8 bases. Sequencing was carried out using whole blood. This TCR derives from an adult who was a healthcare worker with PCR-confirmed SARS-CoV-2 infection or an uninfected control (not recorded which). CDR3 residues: CASSTGGGRTDTQYF. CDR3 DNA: TGTGCCAGCAGCACGGGCGGGGGGCGCACAGATACGCAGTATTTT.